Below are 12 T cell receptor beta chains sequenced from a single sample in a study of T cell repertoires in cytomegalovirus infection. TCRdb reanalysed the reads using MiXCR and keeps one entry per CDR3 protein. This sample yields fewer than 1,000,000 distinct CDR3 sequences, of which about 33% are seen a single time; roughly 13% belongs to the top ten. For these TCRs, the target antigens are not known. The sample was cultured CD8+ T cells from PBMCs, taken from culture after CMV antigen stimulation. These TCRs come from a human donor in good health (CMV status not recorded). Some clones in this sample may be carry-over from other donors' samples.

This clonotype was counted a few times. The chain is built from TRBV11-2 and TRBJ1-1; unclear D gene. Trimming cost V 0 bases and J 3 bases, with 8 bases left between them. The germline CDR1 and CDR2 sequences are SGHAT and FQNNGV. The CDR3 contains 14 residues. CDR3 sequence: CASSLDRTYTEAFF. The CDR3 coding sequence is TGTGCCAGCAGCTTAGACAGGACTTACACTGAAGCTTTCTTT.

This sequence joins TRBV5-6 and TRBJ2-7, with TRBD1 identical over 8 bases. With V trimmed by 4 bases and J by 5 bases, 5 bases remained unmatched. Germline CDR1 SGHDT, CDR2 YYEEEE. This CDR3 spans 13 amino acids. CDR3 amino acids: CASSRTGFHEQYF. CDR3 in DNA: TGTGCCAGCAGCCGGACAGGGTTCCACGAGCAGTACTTC. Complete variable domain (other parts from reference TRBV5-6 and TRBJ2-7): DAGVTQSPTHLIKTRGQQVTLRCSPKSGHDTVSWYQQALGQGPQFIFQYYEEEERQRGNFPDRFSGHQFPNYSSELNVNALLLGDSALYLCASSRTGFHEQYFGPGTRLTVT.

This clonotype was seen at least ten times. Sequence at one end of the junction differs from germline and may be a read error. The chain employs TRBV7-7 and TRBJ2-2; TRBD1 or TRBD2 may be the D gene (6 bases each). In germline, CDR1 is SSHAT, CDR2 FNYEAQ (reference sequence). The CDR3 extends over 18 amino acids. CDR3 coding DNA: TGTGCTAGCAGTCCCATGCCTGGGGGGCCTTTGAACACCGGGGAGCTGTTTTTT. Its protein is CASSPMPGGPLNTGELFF.

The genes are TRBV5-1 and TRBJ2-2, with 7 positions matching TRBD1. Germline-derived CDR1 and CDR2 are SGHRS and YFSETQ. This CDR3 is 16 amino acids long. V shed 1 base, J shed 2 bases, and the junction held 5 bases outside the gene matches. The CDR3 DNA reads TGCGCCAGCAGCTTGCTTCGGGACAGTAACACCGGGGAGCTGTTTTTT. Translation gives CASSLLRDSNTGELFF.

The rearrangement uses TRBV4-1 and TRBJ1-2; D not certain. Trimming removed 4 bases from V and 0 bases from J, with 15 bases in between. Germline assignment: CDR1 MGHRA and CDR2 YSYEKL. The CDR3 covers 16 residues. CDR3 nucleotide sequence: TGCGCCAGCAGCCTAGAGGTCTCGGCGCCTAACTATGGCTACACCTTC. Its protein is CASSLEVSAPNYGYTF.

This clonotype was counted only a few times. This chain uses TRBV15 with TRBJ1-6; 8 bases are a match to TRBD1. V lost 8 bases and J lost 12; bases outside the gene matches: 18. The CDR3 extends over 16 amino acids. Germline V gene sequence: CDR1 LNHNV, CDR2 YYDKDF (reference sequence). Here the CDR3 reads CATGSTTRDRRLPLHF. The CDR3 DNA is TGTGCCACCGGATCAACGACCCGGGACAGGCGGTTACCCCTCCACTTT.

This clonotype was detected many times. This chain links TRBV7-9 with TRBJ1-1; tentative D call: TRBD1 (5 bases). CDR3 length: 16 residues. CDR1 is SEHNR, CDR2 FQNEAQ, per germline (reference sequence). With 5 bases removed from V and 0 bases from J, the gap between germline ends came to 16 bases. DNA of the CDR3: TGTGCCAGCAGCCCCGACCTGGGACTTTTGAACACTGAAGCTTTCTTT. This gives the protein CASSPDLGLLNTEAFF.

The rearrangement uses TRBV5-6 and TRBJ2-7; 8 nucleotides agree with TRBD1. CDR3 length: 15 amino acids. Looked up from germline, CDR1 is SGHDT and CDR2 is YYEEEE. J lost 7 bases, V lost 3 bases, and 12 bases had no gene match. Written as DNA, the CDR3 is TGTGCCAGCAGCTCTGAGGGCAGGGGGCATGGGGAGCAGTACTTC. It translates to CASSSEGRGHGEQYF.

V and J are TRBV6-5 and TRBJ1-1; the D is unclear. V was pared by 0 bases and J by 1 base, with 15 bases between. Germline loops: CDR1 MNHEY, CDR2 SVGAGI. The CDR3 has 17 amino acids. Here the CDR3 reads CASSYSIAGRKNTEAFF. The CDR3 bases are TGTGCCAGCAGTTACTCGATAGCGGGCAGGAAGAACACTGAAGCTTTCTTT.

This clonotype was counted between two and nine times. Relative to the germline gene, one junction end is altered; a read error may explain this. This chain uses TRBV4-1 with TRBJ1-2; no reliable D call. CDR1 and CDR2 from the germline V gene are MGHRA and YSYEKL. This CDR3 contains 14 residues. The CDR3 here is CASSQGRILDPGHF. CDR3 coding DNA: TGCGCCAGCAGCCAAGGAAGGATCCTAGACCCTGGCCACTTC.

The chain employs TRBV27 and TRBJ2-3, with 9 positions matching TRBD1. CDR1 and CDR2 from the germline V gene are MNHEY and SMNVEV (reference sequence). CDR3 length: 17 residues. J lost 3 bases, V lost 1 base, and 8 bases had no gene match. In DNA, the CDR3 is TGTGCCAGCAGTTTATGGTGGAGGGACAGGGCAACAGATACGCAGTATTTT. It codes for CASSLWWRDRATDTQYF.

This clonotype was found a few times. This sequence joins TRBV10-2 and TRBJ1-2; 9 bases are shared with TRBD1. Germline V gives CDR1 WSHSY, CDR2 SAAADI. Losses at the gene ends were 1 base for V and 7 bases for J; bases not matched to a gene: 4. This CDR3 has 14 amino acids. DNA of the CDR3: TGCGCCAGCAGTGAGTGGACAGGGGAGTTTGGCTACACCTTC. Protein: CASSEWTGEFGYTF.